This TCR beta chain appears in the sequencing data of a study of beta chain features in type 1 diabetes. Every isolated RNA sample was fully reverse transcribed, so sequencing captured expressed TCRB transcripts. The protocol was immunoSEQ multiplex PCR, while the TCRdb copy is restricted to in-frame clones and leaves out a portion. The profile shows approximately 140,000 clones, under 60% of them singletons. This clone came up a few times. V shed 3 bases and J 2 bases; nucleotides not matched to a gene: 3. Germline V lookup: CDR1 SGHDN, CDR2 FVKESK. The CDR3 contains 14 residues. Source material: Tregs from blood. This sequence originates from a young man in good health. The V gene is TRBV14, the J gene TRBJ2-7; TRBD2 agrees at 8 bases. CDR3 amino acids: CASSHLAGPYEQYF. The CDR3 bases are TGTGCCAGCAGCCACCTAGCGGGCCCCTACGAGCAGTACTTC.